The clone carrying this T cell receptor beta chain was seen a handful of times. A junction end diverges from the germline sequence, so it may reflect a read error. This sample is drawn from a study of blood T cells in healthy people across ages. Alongside a J-beta primer mix, a sample-barcoded 5' primer served in a second PCR lasting roughly 7 to 12 cycles. TCRdb itself ran the 5' RACE reads through MiXCR, one entry per CDR3 protein. The table has some 1.1 million distinct CDR3 sequences, approximately 38% seen once. The sample was blood. The receptor's source is a man between 18 and 35 years old in good health.

For the CDR3, the DNA is TGTGCCGGGAGAGGCGGGGGTGTGCAGTTCTTC. Its translation is CAGRGGGVQFF. This chain uses TRBV30 with TRBJ2-1, with 7 nucleotides matching TRBD2. The germline V gene encodes CDR1 GTSNPN and CDR2 SVGIG (reference sequence). This CDR3 is 11 amino acids long. Full variable domain (remainder filled in from reference TRBV30 and TRBJ2-1): SQTIHQWPATLVQPVGSPLSLECTVEGTSNPNLYWYRQAAGRGLQLLFYSVGIGQISSEVPQNLSASRPQDRQFILSSKKLLLSDSGFYLCAGRGGGVQFFGPGTRLTVL.